The TCR beta chain under discussion was sequenced for a study of early T cells in non-severe SARS-CoV-2 infection. This CDR3 spans 15 amino acids. Trimming removed 5 bases from V and 8 bases from J; junction bases left unmatched: 9. Germline lookup yields CDR1 SGHAT and CDR2 FQNNGV. TCRdb called the 5' RACE reads again in MiXCR, with one record for every CDR3 protein. The data show fewer than 30,000 distinct CDR3 sequences, roughly 5.6% seen once. In this sample, this clonotype turned up a few times. Input material: whole blood. This receptor was obtained from an adult who was a healthcare worker with PCR-confirmed SARS-CoV-2 infection or an uninfected control (not recorded which). The chain links TRBV11-2 to TRBJ2-1; TRBD2 agrees at 10 bases. The DNA of the CDR3 is TGTGCCAGCAGCCTTTCAGCGGGAGGGTTTGATGAGCAGTTCTTC. This codes for CASSLSAGGFDEQFF.